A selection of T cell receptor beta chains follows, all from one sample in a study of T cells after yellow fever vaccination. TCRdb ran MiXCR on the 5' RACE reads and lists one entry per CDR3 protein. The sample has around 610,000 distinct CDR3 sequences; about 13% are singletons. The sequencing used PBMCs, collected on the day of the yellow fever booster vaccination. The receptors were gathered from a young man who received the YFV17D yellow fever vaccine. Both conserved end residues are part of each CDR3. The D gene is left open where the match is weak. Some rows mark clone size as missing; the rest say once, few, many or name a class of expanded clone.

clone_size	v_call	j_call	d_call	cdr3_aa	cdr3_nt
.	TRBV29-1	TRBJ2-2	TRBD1	CSSRGQAGELFF	TGCAGCAGCAGGGGGCAGGCCGGGGAGCTGTTTTTT
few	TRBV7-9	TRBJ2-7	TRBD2	CASSSYRDYLFEQYF	TGTGCCAGCAGCTCGTACCGGGACTACCTCTTTGAGCAGTACTTC
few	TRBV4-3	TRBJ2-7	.	CASSQDALAYEQYF	TGCGCCAGCAGCCAAGATGCCCTAGCCTACGAGCAGTACTTC
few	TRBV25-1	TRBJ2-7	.	CASRPAGSYEQYF	TGTGCCAGTCGGCCGGCGGGGAGCTACGAGCAGTACTTC
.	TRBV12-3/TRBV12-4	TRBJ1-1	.	CASRPRQKTNTEAFF	TGTGCCAGCAGGCCCCGACAGAAAACGAACACTGAAGCTTTCTTT
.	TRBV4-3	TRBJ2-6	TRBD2	CASSRVTSGSYGGANVLTF	TGCGCCAGCAGCCGAGTAACTAGCGGGAGTTATGGTGGGGCCAACGTCCTGACTTTC
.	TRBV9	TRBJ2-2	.	CASSSTAARENGGELFF	TGTGCCAGCAGCTCCACAGCGGCCCGGGAGAACGGCGGGGAGCTGTTTTTT
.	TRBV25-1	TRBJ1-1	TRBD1	CASRDRGHTEAFF	TGTGCCAGCCGGGACAGGGGGCATACTGAAGCTTTCTTT
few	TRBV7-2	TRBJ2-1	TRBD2	CASSSVVAGGPWNEQFF	TGTGCCAGCAGCTCGGTCGTAGCGGGAGGGCCGTGGAATGAGCAGTTCTTC
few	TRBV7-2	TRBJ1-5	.	CASRKSGLVNQPQHF	TGTGCCAGCAGAAAATCCGGGTTGGTCAATCAGCCCCAGCATTTT
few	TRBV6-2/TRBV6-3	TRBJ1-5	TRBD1	CASGTDNQPQHF	TGTGCCAGCGGGACAGACAATCAGCCCCAGCATTTT
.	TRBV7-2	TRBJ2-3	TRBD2	CASSLIGREGTQYF	TGTGCCAGCAGCTTGATTGGGCGGGAGGGCACGCAGTATTTT
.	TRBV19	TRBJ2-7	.	CASSTSRGYEQYF	TGTGCCAGTAGCACCTCAAGGGGCTACGAGCAGTACTTC
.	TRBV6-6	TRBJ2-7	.	CASSYGDGTEQYF	TGTGCCAGCAGTTACGGGGACGGTACCGAGCAGTACTTC
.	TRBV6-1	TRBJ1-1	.	CASSAAFYEAEAFF	TGTGCCAGCAGTGCAGCTTTTTACGAGGCTGAAGCTTTCTTT
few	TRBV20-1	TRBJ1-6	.	CSARDPSGIHSPLHF	TGCAGTGCTAGAGATCCGTCAGGGATACATTCACCCCTCCACTTT
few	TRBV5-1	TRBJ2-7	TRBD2	CASSLDLAGPYEQYF	TGCGCCAGCAGCTTGGACCTAGCGGGCCCCTACGAGCAGTACTTC
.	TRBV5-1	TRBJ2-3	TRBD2	CASSLSGRRGDTQYF	TGCGCCAGCAGCCTTAGCGGGAGGAGGGGAGATACGCAGTATTTT
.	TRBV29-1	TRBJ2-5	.	CSVGVLLQETQYF	TGCAGCGTTGGCGTCTTACTTCAAGAGACCCAGTACTTC
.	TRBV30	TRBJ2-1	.	CAWSVQGLARSSYNEQFF	TGTGCCTGGAGTGTACAAGGGCTAGCGCGGAGCTCCTACAATGAGCAGTTCTTC
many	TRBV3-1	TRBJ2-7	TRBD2	CASSQGLAGNEQYF	TGTGCCAGCAGCCAGGGACTAGCGGGAAACGAGCAGTACTTC
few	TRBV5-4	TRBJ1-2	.	CASSPGPVYGYTF	TGTGCCAGCAGCCCCGGCCCGGTCTATGGCTACACCTTC
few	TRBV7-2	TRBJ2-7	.	CASSFGTGPLDEQYF	TGTGCCAGCAGCTTCGGGACTGGGCCACTAGACGAGCAGTACTTC
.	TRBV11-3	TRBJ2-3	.	CASLRDRTDTQYF	TGTGCCAGCCTACGGGACCGCACAGATACGCAGTATTTT
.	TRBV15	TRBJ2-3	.	CATSRPGSGGTDTQYF	TGTGCCACCAGCAGGCCCGGGAGTGGAGGCACAGATACGCAGTATTTT
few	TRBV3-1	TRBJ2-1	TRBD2	CASSQVLTSGSLEQFF	TGTGCCAGCAGCCAAGTTCTTACTAGCGGGAGTCTTGAGCAGTTCTTC
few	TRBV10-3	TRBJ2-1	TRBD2	CAIRSIPGLGTNEQFF	TGTGCCATCAGATCAATACCGGGACTAGGGACCAATGAGCAGTTCTTC
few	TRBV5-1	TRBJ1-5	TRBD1	CASSLMGQNQPQHF	TGCGCCAGCAGCTTGATGGGACAGAATCAGCCCCAGCATTTT
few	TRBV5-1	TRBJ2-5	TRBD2	CASSLGTSANVKETQYF	TGCGCCAGCAGCTTGGGGACTAGCGCAAACGTAAAAGAGACCCAGTACTTC
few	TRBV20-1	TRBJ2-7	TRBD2	CSARVSSGGLLEQYF	TGCAGTGCTAGAGTTAGTAGCGGGGGCCTACTTGAGCAGTACTTC
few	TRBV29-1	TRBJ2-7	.	CSAGHGSYEQYF	TGCAGCGCGGGACACGGCTCCTACGAGCAGTACTTC
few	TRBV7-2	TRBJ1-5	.	CASSSLGHSNQPQHF	TGTGCCAGCAGCTCCTTGGGGCATAGCAATCAGCCCCAGCATTTT
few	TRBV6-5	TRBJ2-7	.	CASSYKSSTDEPYEQYF	TGTGCCAGCAGTTACAAATCTTCGACAGACGAACCCTACGAGCAGTACTTC
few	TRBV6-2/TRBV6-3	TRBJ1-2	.	CASRLRDTQNLYGYTF	TGTGCCAGCAGACTACGGGACACCCAAAACCTCTATGGCTACACCTTC